The 5 T cell receptor beta chains below come from one sample, sequenced in a study of control samples from healthy donors and cancer patients. Profiled with immunoSEQ multiplex PCR; TCRdb holds only in-frame clones, not every one. The data hold about 150,000 clones, with over 85% observed a single time. Sequencing used blood. All receptors come from a man in his fifties in good health.

V usage is TRBV18 and J usage is TRBJ2-1; the D gene is possibly TRBD2 (5 bases). Germline-derived CDR1 and CDR2 are KGHSH and LQKENI. V gave up 6 bases and J gave up 6 bases, with 15 bases separating them. This CDR3 is built from 14 residues. The CDR3 loop is CASSLGVQFNEQFF. For the CDR3, the DNA is TGTGCCAGCTCCTTGGGAGTTCAATTCAATGAGCAGTTCTTC.

The chain combines TRBV30 with TRBJ1-2, with 9 positions matching TRBD1. Germline V gene sequence: CDR1 GTSNPN, CDR2 SVGIG (reference sequence). With 2 bases clipped from V and 0 bases from J, the junction kept 13 bases outside the gene matches. The CDR3 contains 18 residues. The CDR3 loop reads CAWSHSGTGNYPNYGYTF. CDR3 DNA sequence: TGTGCCTGGAGTCATTCCGGGACAGGGAACTATCCTAACTATGGCTACACCTTC.

The chain has TRBV10-2 and TRBJ1-4; TRBD1 matches 7 bases. The germline V gene has CDR1 WSHSY and CDR2 SAAADI. The V gene end was trimmed by 6 bases and the J gene end by 8 bases; junction bases not matched to a gene: 9. The CDR3 loop spans 14 amino acids. CDR3 amino acids: CASRSEQGREKLFF. DNA of the CDR3: TGCGCCAGCAGGTCGGAACAGGGGAGAGAAAAACTGTTTTTT.

The chain links TRBV10-3 to TRBJ1-2; no clear D gene. Trimming stripped 0 bases from V and 9 bases from J, with 23 bases between. The CDR3 spans 17 residues. Germline CDR1 and CDR2: ENHRY and SYGVKD. For the CDR3, the DNA is TGTGCCATCAGTGAGTCCACCGGAGATTCCTCGCGTGGAAGCTACACCTTC. The encoded protein is CAISESTGDSSRGSYTF.

The chain carries TRBV5-8 and TRBJ2-3; 8 bases are shared with TRBD1. The CDR3 is 14 amino acids. Germline values: CDR1 SGHTS, CDR2 YDEGEE. J gave up 3 bases and V 2 bases, and 2 bases lay outside the gene matches. The CDR3 region is CASSLQGETDTQYF. The CDR3 DNA follows: TGTGCCAGCAGCTTACAGGGGGAGACAGATACGCAGTATTTT.